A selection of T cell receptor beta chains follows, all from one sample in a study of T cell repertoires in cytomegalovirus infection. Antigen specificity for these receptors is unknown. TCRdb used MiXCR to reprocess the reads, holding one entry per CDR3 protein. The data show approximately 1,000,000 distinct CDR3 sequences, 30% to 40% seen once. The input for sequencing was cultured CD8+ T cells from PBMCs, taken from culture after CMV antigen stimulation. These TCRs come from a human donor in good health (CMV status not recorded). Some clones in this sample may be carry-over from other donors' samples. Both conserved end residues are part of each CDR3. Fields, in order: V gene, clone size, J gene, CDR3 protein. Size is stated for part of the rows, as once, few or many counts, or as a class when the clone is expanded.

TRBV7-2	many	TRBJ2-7	CASSLSRQGNREQYF
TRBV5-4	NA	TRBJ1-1	CASSLEGKGTEAFF
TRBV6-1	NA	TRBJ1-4	CASSELGGRVKNEKLFF
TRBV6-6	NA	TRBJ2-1	CASSYSPQTGRIHNEQFF
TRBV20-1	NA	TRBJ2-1	CSAGGSGGTYNEQFF
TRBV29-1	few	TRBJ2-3	CSVVWPDRSSTDTQYF
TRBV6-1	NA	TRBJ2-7	CASRPPGRSYEQYF
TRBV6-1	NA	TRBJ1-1	CASSEVRQGSPEAFF
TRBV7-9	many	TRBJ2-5	CASSFTSSETQYF
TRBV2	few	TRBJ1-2	CASSEAPDFNYGYTF
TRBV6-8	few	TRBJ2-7	CASSYPGIASHSGYEQYF
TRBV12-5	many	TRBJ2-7	CASGEEGTYEQYF
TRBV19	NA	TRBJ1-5	CASSIVGWRQPQHF
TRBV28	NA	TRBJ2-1	CASKIAGGAYNEQFF
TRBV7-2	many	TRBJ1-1	CASSSDSFEAFF
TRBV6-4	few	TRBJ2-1	CASSGLASPYNEQFF